The 24 T cell receptor beta chains listed next were all sequenced from one sample in a study of blood T cell repertoires in COVID-19. Produced via immunoSEQ multiplex PCR; TCRdb's table is partial and in-frame only. The sample gives about 190,000 clones, about 82% of which show up once; about 9.7% is in the top ten. Input material: PBMCs or T cells enriched from blood (not recorded which). These TCRs come from a woman between 25 and 40 years old who had recovered from COVID-19.

The chain couples TRBV12-5 to TRBJ2-7; D possibly corresponds to TRBD1 (6 bases). CDR3 length equals 14 residues. The germline V gene has CDR1 LGHNT and CDR2 FRNRAP. Trimming removed 1 base from V and 2 bases from J, with 9 bases in between. The CDR3, as DNA: TGTGCTAGTGGTTTGGACAGGGAAGCCTACGAGCAGTACTTC. Its protein is CASGLDREAYEQYF. Full variable domain (outside the CDR3, taken from reference TRBV12-5 and TRBJ2-7): DARVTQTPRHKVTEMGQEVTMRCQPILGHNTVFWYRQTMMQGLELLAYFRNRAPLDDSGMPKDRFSAEMPDATLATLKIQPSEPRDSAVYFCASGLDREAYEQYFGPGTRLTVT.

This chain links TRBV13 with TRBJ2-5, with TRBD1 matching over 7 bases. After removal of 5 bases from V and 4 bases from J, the junction contained 10 bases not matched to a gene. The CDR3 is 15 residues long. Looked up from germline, CDR1 is PRHDT and CDR2 is FYEKMQ (reference sequence). The CDR3 DNA reads as TGTGCCAGCAGCAACCGACAGGGTAGGGGAGAGACCCAGTACTTC. Its translation is CASSNRQGRGETQYF.

The rearrangement uses TRBV9 and TRBJ1-1, with D unresolved. CDR1 is SGDLS, CDR2 YYNGEE, per germline. The CDR3 extends over 15 amino acids. Trimming took off 5 bases at V and 4 bases at J, with 18 bases between the two ends. The CDR3 DNA sequence: TGTGCCAGCAGTACCGGGATACAGAAGGCCACTGAAGCTTTCTTT. Protein product: CASSTGIQKATEAFF.

CDR3 in DNA: TGTGCCAGCAAACGGACTAGTGTAACCTACGAGCAGTACTTC. Protein sequence: CASKRTSVTYEQYF. V usage is TRBV27 and J usage is TRBJ2-7; 7 positions agree with TRBD2. Germline loops: CDR1 MNHEY, CDR2 SMNVEV (reference sequence). CDR3 size: 14 residues. V lost 7 bases to trimming and J lost 2 bases; unmatched junction nucleotides: 8.

The CDR3 nucleotides read TGTGCCAGCACTACGCGGGGGTCTAATGAAAAACTGTTTTTT. It encodes CASTTRGSNEKLFF. The J gene is TRBJ1-4, the V gene TRBV5-4; tentative D call: TRBD1 (5 bases). Trimming removed 6 bases at V and 3 bases at J, with 12 bases between. The germline V gene encodes CDR1 SGHNT and CDR2 YYREEE (reference sequence). The length of the CDR3 is 14 residues. Full variable domain (rest looked up from reference TRBV5-4 and TRBJ1-4): ETGVTQSPTHLIKTRGQQVTLRCSSQSGHNTVSWYQQALGQGPQFIFQYYREEENGRGNFPPRFSGLQFPNYSSELNVNALELDDSALYLCASTTRGSNEKLFFGSGTQLSVL.

The CDR3, as DNA: TGTGCCAGCAGTCATTTTCGAGGGGAAAAACTGTTTTTT. Translation: CASSHFRGEKLFF. The genes are TRBV5-8 and TRBJ1-4; unclear D gene. V dropped 5 bases and J dropped 8 bases, with 13 bases sitting between them. The CDR3 is 13 amino acids. Per germline, CDR1 SGHTS and CDR2 YDEGEE.

The chain recombines TRBV27 with TRBJ2-3; TRBD1 matches at 7 bases. This CDR3 spans 16 amino acids. Germline V gene data show CDR1 as MNHEY and CDR2 as SMNVEV (reference sequence). Trimming at V came to 4 bases and at J to 3 bases, leaving 10 bases not matched to a gene. The CDR3 region is CASSYSRGRGTDTQYF. The CDR3 bases are TGTGCCAGCAGTTATTCCCGTGGCAGGGGGACAGATACGCAGTATTTT.

The DNA of the CDR3 is TGCGCCAGCAGCTTGACTAGTCCCGCAGGTGATGAGCAGTTCTTC. Encoded protein: CASSLTSPAGDEQFF. The chain links TRBV5-1 to TRBJ2-1, with D perhaps matching TRBD2 (5 bases). The germline CDR1 and CDR2 sequences are SGHRS and YFSETQ. The V gene lost 1 base and the J gene lost 8 bases, with 16 bases spanning the gap. CDR3 size: 15 residues. Full variable domain (outside the CDR3, taken from reference TRBV5-1 and TRBJ2-1): KAGVTQTPRYLIKTRGQQVTLSCSPISGHRSVSWYQQTPGQGLQFLFEYFSETQRNKGNFPGRFSGRQFSNSRSEMNVSTLELGDSALYLCASSLTSPAGDEQFFGPGTRLTVL.

The chain combines TRBV27 with TRBJ1-5; D is unresolved. The CDR3 runs 16 residues. Per the germline V gene, CDR1 is MNHEY and CDR2 is SMNVEV (reference sequence). The V end lost 7 bases, the J end lost 10 bases, and 26 bases lay between the germline ends. CDR3 DNA: TGTGCCAGCAATCGCAATCGACCGTCTCGAGGGCTACCCCAGCATTTT. Protein product: CASNRNRPSRGLPQHF.

The rearrangement links TRBV19 to TRBJ2-1; D is undetermined. Trimming shortened V by 7 bases and J by 6 bases, and 7 bases separated the two germline ends. Germline V gives CDR1 LNHDA, CDR2 SQIVND (reference sequence). CDR3 length: 11 residues. In DNA form, the CDR3 reads TGTGCCAGTACAGGTTTCAATGAGCAGTTCTTC. Its translation is CASTGFNEQFF.

The chain joins TRBV29-1 to TRBJ1-2; D unresolved. Germline CDR1 SQVTM, CDR2 ANQGSEA. There are 14 residues in the CDR3. V lost 1 base to trimming and J lost 0 bases, with 9 bases between them. The chain's CDR3 is CSVEGAPANYGYTF. CDR3 sequence (DNA): TGCAGCGTTGAAGGCGCCCCCGCTAACTATGGCTACACCTTC.

The chain joins TRBV2 to TRBJ1-3, with 7 bases aligning to TRBD1. The ends lost 6 bases at V and 4 bases at J; junction bases unmatched: 6. The CDR3 has 14 residues. Germline CDR1 reads SNHLY; CDR2 reads FYNNEI. The CDR3 DNA reads TGTGCCAGCAGCCAAGACAGGGCCGGAAACACCATATATTTT. Amino acid sequence: CASSQDRAGNTIYF.

V usage is TRBV5-1 and J usage is TRBJ1-1, with D unresolved. The CDR3 loop spans 16 amino acids. Per germline, CDR1 SGHRS and CDR2 YFSETQ. V lost 0 bases and J lost 0, with 12 bases in between. The CDR3 bases are TGCGCCAGCAGCTTGGGGGCACCCTACTTGAACACTGAAGCTTTCTTT. It translates to CASSLGAPYLNTEAFF.

The chain is built from TRBV28 and TRBJ1-6, with a weak D call TRBD1 (5 bases). CDR1 and CDR2 from the germline V gene are MDHEN and SYDVKM. This CDR3 contains 14 residues. Trimming removed 6 bases from V and 0 bases from J, with 6 bases in between. DNA for the CDR3: TGTGCCAGCAGGCAGGGCTCCTATAATTCACCCCTCCACTTT. It encodes CASRQGSYNSPLHF.

This clone has just one count. CDR3 in DNA: TGCGCCAGCAGCTTGACTCAAGAGACCCAGTACTTC. Translating gives CASSLTQETQYF. The chain has TRBV5-1 and TRBJ2-5; D gene uncertain. CDR3 length: 12 amino acids. Per the germline V gene, CDR1 is SGHRS and CDR2 is YFSETQ. Trimming cost V 1 base and J 2 bases, with 3 bases left between them.

The chain carries TRBV5-1 and TRBJ2-2; 9 bases line up with TRBD2. V was clipped by 0 bases and J by 2 bases; unmatched bases: 2. The CDR3 spans 16 residues. Per germline, CDR1 SGHRS and CDR2 YFSETQ. The CDR3 here is CASSLGTSENTGELFF. In DNA form, the CDR3 reads TGCGCCAGCAGCTTGGGGACTAGCGAAAACACCGGGGAGCTGTTTTTT.

The chain carries TRBV5-3 and TRBJ1-2, with 7 bases matching TRBD1. TRBV5-3 is noted as an ORF with a role that remains uncertain. The CDR3 has 13 residues. With 1 base clipped from V and 3 bases from J, the junction kept 0 bases outside the gene matches. The CDR3 region has the DNA TGTGCCAGAAGCTTGCAGGGGGACTATGGCTACACCTTC. The encoded protein is CARSLQGDYGYTF.

The chain combines TRBV3-1 (or the pseudogene TRBV3-2) with TRBJ1-5; weak D call: TRBD1 (6 bases). The ends were cut back, 4 bases at V and 6 bases at J, with 13 bases in the middle. The germline gives CDR1 LGHDT, CDR2 YNNKEL (reference sequence). CDR3 length: 14 residues. CDR3 DNA: TGTGCCAGCAGCCCTCAAGGGGGGGCTCAGCCCCAGCATTTT. This codes for CASSPQGGAQPQHF.

This chain links TRBV24-1 with TRBJ2-2, with 14 nucleotides matching TRBD2. This CDR3 contains 18 residues. Germline V CDR1 and CDR2: KGHDR, SFDVKD. The V and J ends lost 4 bases and 5 bases, in that order; junction bases with no gene match: 8. The CDR3 loop is CATSDWGLAGAGTGELFF. The CDR3, as DNA: TGTGCCACCAGTGACTGGGGACTAGCGGGGGCGGGGACCGGGGAGCTGTTTTTT.

The rearrangement joins TRBV28 to TRBJ1-5, with D hard to call. Germline V gene lookup returns CDR1 MDHEN and CDR2 SYDVKM. The CDR3 covers 15 residues. V was shortened by 3 bases and J by 0 bases, with 9 bases between the two germline ends. CDR3 residues: CASSLAGFSNQPQHF. CDR3 bases: TGTGCCAGCAGTTTGGCCGGGTTTAGCAATCAGCCCCAGCATTTT.

The gene calls are TRBV19 and TRBJ2-1; 10 bases map to TRBD1. Germline V gene data show CDR1 as LNHDA and CDR2 as SQIVND (reference sequence). V trimming: 3 bases; J trimming: 13 bases; junction bases outside the gene matches: 15. The CDR3 is made up of 16 amino acids. For the CDR3, the DNA is TGTGCCAGTAGTATCCGGGGGACAGGGGCTTTCTTGAGACAGTTCTTC. Its protein product is CASSIRGTGAFLRQFF.

The chain couples TRBV7-8 to TRBJ1-2; D is unclear. Trimming pared 0 bases from V and 3 bases from J, leaving 8 bases between. The CDR3 sequence is 14 residues long. Germline values: CDR1 SGHVS, CDR2 FQNEAQ. Here the CDR3 reads CASSLAQTHYGYTF. The CDR3 DNA reads TGTGCCAGCAGCTTAGCGCAAACACACTATGGCTACACCTTC. The full variable domain, its missing parts supplied by reference TRBV7-8 and TRBJ1-2, is GAGVSQSPRYKVAKRGQDVALRCDPISGHVSLFWYQQALGQGPEFLTYFQNEAQLDKSGLPSDRFFAERPEGSVSTLKIQRTQQEDSAVYLCASSLAQTHYGYTFGSGTRLTVV.

V usage is TRBV6-1 and J usage is TRBJ1-2; TRBD1 aligns across 7 bases. Germline lookup yields CDR1 MNHNS and CDR2 SASEGT. Trimming cost V 3 bases and J 4 bases; bases outside gene matches: 5. The CDR3 is 14 amino acids. The CDR3 nucleotides are TGTGCCAGCAGTGACAGGGGGTATGGCTATGGCTACACCTTC. This translates into CASSDRGYGYGYTF.

This clone has only one observation. The chain couples TRBV5-1 to TRBJ2-3; TRBD2 agrees at 10 bases. In germline, CDR1 is SGHRS, CDR2 YFSETQ. The CDR3 extends over 15 amino acids. Trimming took 2 bases from V and 2 from J; bases not matched to a gene: 2. CDR3 sequence: CASSFLAGVTDTQYF. DNA for the CDR3: TGCGCCAGCAGCTTCCTAGCGGGGGTCACAGATACGCAGTATTTT. The full variable domain, with the rest looked up from reference TRBV5-1 and TRBJ2-3, is KAGVTQTPRYLIKTRGQQVTLSCSPISGHRSVSWYQQTPGQGLQFLFEYFSETQRNKGNFPGRFSGRQFSNSRSEMNVSTLELGDSALYLCASSFLAGVTDTQYFGPGTRLTVL.